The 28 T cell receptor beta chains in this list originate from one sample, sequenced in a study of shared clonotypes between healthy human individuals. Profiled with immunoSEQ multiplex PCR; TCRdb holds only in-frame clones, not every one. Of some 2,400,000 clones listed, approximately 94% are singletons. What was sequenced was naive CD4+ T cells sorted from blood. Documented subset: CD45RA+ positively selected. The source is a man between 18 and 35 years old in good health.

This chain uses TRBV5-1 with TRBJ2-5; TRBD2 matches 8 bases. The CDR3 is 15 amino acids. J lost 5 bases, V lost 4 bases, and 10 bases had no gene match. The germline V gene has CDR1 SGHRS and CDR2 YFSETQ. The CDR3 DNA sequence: TGCGCCAGCAGCGGAGCTCGGGGGGGCCGGGAGACCCAGTACTTC. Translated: CASSGARGGRETQYF. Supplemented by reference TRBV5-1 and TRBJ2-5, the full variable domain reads KAGVTQTPRYLIKTRGQQVTLSCSPISGHRSVSWYQQTPGQGLQFLFEYFSETQRNKGNFPGRFSGRQFSNSRSEMNVSTLELGDSALYLCASSGARGGRETQYFGPGTRLLVL.

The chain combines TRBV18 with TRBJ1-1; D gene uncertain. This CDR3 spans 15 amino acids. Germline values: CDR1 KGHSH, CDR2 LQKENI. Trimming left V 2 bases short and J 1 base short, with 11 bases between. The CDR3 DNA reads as TGTGCCAGCTCACCATTTAACGGACCGAACACTGAAGCTTTCTTT. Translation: CASSPFNGPNTEAFF.

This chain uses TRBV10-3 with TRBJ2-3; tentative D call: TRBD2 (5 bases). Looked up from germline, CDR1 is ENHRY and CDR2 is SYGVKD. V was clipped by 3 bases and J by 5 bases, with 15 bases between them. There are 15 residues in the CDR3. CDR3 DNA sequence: TGTGCCATCAGTGATACACGAGGGAATCTAGATACGCAGTATTTT. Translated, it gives CAISDTRGNLDTQYF.

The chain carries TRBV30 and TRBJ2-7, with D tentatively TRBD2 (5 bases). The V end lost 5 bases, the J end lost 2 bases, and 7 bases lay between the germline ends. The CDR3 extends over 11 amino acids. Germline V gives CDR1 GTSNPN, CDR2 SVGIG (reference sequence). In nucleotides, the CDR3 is TGTGCCTGGGCACTAGCCTACGAGCAGTACTTC. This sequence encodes CAWALAYEQYF.

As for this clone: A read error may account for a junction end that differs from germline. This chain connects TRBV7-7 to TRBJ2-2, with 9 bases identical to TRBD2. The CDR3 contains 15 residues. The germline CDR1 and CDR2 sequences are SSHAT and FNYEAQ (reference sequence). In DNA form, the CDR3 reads TGTGCTAGCAGCCCTACCGCGGGAGGGGTCGGGGAGCTGTTTTTT. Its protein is CASSPTAGGVGELFF.

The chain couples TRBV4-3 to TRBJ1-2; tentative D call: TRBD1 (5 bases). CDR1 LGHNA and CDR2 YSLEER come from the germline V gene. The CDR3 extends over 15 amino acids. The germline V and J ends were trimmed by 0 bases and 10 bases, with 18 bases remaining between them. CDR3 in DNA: TGCGCCAGCAGCCAAGATATTAACGGGGGGATGGCCTACACCTTC. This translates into CASSQDINGGMAYTF.

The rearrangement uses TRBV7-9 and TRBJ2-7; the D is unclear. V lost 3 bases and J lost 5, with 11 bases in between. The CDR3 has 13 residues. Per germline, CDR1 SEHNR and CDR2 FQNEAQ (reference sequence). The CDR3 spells CASSLVGFHEQYF. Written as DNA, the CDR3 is TGTGCCAGCAGCTTGGTTGGGTTCCACGAGCAGTACTTC. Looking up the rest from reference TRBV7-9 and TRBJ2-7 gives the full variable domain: DTGVSQNPRHKITKRGQNVTFRCDPISEHNRLYWYRQTLGQGPEFLTYFQNEAQLEKSRLLSDRFSAERPKGSFSTLEIQRTEQGDSAMYLCASSLVGFHEQYFGPGTRLTVT.

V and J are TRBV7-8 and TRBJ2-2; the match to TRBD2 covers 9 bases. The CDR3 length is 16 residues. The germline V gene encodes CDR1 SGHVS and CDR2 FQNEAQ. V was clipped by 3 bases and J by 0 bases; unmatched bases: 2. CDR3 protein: CASSFSSGTNTGELFF. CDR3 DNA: TGTGCCAGCAGCTTCTCTAGCGGGACGAACACCGGGGAGCTGTTTTTT.

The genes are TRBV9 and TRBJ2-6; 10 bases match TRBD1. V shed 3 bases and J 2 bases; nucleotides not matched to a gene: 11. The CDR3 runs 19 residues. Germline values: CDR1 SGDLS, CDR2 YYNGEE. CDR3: CASSEPTGGRRPGANVLTF. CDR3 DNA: TGTGCCAGCAGCGAGCCGACAGGGGGCAGGCGGCCTGGGGCCAACGTCCTGACTTTC.

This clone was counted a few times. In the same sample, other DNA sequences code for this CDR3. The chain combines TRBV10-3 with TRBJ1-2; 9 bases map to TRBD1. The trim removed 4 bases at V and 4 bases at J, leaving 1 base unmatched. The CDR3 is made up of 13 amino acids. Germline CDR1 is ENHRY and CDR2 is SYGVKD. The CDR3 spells CAISGGQGYGYTF. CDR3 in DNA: TGTGCCATCAGTGGGGGACAGGGCTATGGCTACACCTTC.

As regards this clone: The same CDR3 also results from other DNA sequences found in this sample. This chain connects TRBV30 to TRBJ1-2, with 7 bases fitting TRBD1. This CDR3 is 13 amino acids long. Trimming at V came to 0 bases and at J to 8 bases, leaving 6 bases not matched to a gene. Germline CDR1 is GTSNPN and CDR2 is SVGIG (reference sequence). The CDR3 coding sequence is TGTGCCTGGAGTGTACGAACAGGGGTAGGCTACACCTTC. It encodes CAWSVRTGVGYTF.

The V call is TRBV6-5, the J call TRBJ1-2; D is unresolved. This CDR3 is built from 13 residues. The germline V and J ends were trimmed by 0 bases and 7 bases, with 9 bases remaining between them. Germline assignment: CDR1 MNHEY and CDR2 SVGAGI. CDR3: CASSYSSGFGYTF. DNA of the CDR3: TGTGCCAGCAGTTACTCCTCGGGATTTGGCTACACCTTC.

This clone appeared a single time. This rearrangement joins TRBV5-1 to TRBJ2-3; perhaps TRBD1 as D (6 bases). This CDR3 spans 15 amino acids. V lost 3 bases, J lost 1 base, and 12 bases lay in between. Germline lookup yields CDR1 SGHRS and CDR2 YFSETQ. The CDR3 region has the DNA TGCGCCAGCAGCTCCCGGGACATCCGCACAGATACGCAGTATTTT. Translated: CASSSRDIRTDTQYF.

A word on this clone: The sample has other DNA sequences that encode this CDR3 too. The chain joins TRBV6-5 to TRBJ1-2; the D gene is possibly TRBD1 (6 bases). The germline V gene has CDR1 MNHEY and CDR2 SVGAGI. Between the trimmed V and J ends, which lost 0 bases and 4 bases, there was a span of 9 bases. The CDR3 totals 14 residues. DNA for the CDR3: TGTGCCAGCAGTTACTCGACAGGAGCCTATGGCTACACCTTC. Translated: CASSYSTGAYGYTF.

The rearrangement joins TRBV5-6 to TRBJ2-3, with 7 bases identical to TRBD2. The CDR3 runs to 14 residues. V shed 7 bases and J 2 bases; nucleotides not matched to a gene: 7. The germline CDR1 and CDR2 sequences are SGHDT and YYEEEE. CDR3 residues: CASGAGYYTDTQYF. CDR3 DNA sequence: TGTGCCAGCGGAGCGGGGTACTACACAGATACGCAGTATTTT.

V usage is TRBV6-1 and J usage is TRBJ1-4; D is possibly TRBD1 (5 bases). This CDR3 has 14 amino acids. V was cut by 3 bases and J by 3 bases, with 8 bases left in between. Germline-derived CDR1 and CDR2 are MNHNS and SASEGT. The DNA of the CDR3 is TGTGCCAGCAGTGACGTCAGGGCTAATGAAAAACTGTTTTTT. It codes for CASSDVRANEKLFF.

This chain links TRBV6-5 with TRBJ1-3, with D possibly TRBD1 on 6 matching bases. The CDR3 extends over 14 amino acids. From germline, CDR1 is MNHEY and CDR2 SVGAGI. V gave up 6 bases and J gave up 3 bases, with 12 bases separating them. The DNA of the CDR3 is TGTGCCAGCAGCGGACAGCGTAATGGAAACACCATATATTTT. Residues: CASSGQRNGNTIYF.

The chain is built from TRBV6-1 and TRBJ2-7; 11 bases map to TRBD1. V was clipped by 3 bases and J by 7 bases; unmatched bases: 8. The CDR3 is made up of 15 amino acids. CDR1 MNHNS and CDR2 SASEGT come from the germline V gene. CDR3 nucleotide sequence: TGTGCCAGCAGTGAGGACAGGGGGCCGCGCTTGGAGCAGTACTTC. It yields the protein CASSEDRGPRLEQYF.

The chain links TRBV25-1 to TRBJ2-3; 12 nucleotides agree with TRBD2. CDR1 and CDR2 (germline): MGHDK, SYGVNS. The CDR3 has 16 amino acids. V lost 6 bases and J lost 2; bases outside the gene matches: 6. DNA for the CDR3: TGTGCCAGCAGAGACACTAGCGGGGGGCCCACAGATACGCAGTATTTT. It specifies CASRDTSGGPTDTQYF.

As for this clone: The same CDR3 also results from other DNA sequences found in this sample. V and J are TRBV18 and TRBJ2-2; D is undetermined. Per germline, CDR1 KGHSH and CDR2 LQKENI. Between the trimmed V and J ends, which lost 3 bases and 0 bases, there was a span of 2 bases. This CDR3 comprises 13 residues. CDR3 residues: CASSPSNTGELFF. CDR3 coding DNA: TGTGCCAGCTCACCCTCGAACACCGGGGAGCTGTTTTTT.

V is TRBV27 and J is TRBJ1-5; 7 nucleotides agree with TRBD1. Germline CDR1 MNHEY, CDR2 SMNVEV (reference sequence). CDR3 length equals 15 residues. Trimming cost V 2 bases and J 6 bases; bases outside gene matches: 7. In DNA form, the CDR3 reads TGTGCCAGCAGTTTAAAGGGGGCTTTTAGTCAGCCCCAGCATTTT. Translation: CASSLKGAFSQPQHF.

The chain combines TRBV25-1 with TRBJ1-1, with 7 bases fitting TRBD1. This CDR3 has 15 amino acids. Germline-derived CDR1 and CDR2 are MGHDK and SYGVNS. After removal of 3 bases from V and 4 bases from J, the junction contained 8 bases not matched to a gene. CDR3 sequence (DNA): TGTGCCAGCAGTGACACGAGACAGGGCAGCACTGAAGCTTTCTTT. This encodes CASSDTRQGSTEAFF. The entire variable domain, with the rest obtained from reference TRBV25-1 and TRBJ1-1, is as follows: EADIYQTPRYLVIGTGKKITLECSQTMGHDKMYWYQQDPGMELHLIHYSYGVNSTEKGDLSSESTVSRIRTEHFPLTLESARPSHTSQYLCASSDTRQGSTEAFFGQGTRLTVV.

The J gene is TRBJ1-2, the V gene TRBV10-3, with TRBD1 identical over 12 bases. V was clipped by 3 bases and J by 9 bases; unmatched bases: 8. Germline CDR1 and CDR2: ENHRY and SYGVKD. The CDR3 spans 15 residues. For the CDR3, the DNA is TGTGCCATCAGTGATTCTCGGGGACAGGGGGCTCGCTACACCTTC. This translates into CAISDSRGQGARYTF.

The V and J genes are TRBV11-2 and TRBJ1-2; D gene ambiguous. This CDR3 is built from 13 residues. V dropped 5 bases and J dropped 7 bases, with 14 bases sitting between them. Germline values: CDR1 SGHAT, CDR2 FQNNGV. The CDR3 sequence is CASSPLGLGGYTF. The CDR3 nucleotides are TGTGCCAGCAGCCCACTAGGGTTGGGTGGCTACACCTTC.

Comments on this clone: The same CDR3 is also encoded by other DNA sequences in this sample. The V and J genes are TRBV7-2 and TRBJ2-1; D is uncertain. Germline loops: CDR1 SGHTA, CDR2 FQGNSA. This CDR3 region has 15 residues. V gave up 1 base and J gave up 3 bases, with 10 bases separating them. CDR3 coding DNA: TGTGCCAGCAGCTTAGAAGCAGGCGGCTACAATGAGCAGTTCTTC. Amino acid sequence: CASSLEAGGYNEQFF.

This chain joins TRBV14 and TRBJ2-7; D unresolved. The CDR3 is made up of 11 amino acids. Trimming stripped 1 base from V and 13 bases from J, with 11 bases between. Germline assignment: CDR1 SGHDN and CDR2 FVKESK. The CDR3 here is CASSQGAVPYF. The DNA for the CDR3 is TGTGCCAGCAGCCAAGGTGCCGTTCCCTACTTC. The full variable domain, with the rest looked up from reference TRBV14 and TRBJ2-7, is EAGVTQFPSHSVIEKGQTVTLRCDPISGHDNLYWYRRVMGKEIKFLLHFVKESKQDESGMPNNRFLAERTGGTYSTLKVQPAELEDSGVYFCASSQGAVPYFGPGTRLTVT.

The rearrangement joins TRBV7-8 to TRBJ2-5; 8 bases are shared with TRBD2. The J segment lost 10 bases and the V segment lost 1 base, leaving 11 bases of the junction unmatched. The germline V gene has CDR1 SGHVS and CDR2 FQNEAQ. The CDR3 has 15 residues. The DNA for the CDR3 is TGTGCCAGCAGCTTAGTACTAGCGGAGAGAAGGGGCCAGTACTTC. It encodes CASSLVLAERRGQYF.

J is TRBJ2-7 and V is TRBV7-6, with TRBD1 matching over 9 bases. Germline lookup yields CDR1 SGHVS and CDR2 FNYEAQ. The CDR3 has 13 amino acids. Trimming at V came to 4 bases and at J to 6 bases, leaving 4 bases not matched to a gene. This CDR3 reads CASSSGTGPEQYF. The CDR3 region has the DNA TGTGCCAGCAGCTCCGGGACAGGGCCCGAGCAGTACTTC.